These T cell receptor beta chains were read from a single sample in a study of technical replicates of blood from a handful of donors. Sequenced by immunoSEQ multiplex PCR; TCRdb stores in-frame clones only, minus some. Of just over 70,000 clones listed, about 94% are singletons. The sample taken for sequencing was T cells isolated from PBMCs. The receptor source for this set is a human donor in good health. Each CDR3 is given with its conserved first and last residue. The order of the fields is J gene, V gene, D gene, clone size, CDR3 protein, CDR3 DNA. D genes are given only for firm matches. Clone size is stated in some rows and not others, as once, few, many or a class when expanded.

TRBJ2-4,TRBV15,-,-,CATSRGLQGAKNIQYF,TGTGCCACCAGCAGAGGGCTACAGGGAGCCAAAAACATTCAGTACTTC
TRBJ2-3,TRBV6-5,TRBD2,-,CASSPRTSGSYTQYF,TGTGCCAGCAGTCCCCGGACTAGCGGGAGTTATACGCAGTATTTT
TRBJ2-1,TRBV9,-,-,CASSVVGAPQDEQFF,TGTGCCAGCAGCGTAGTAGGGGCCCCGCAGGATGAGCAGTTCTTC
TRBJ1-1,TRBV10-3,-,-,CAIGTGNTEAFF,TGTGCCATAGGGACTGGGAACACTGAAGCTTTCTTT
TRBJ2-1,TRBV19,TRBD2,-,CASTKTSGYIFEQFF,TGTGCCAGTACTAAGACTAGCGGATACATTTTTGAGCAGTTCTTC
TRBJ1-1,TRBV30,TRBD1,few,CAWSDWDRNTEAFF,TGTGCCTGGAGTGACTGGGACAGGAACACTGAAGCTTTCTTT
TRBJ2-7,TRBV29-1,TRBD1,-,CSVEELGTAYEQYF,TGCAGCGTTGAAGAACTTGGGACAGCATACGAGCAGTACTTC
TRBJ2-3,TRBV7-3,-,-,CASSLSGLSSTDTQYF,TGTGCCAGCAGCCTGTCGGGACTGTCTAGCACAGATACGCAGTATTTT
TRBJ2-7,TRBV4-1,TRBD1,-,CASSQPDRVNEQYF,TGCGCCAGCAGCCAACCCGACAGGGTGAACGAGCAGTACTTC
TRBJ1-2,TRBV18,-,-,CASSPSDSPYGYTF,TGTGCCAGCTCACCATCGGACAGCCCCTATGGCTACACCTTC
TRBJ2-1,TRBV27,TRBD2,-,CASSLRAGGVFEQFF,TGTGCCAGCAGTTTAAGGGCGGGAGGGGTTTTTGAGCAGTTCTTC
TRBJ2-3,TRBV5-6,-,-,CASSLTGLDTQYF,TGTGCCAGCAGCTTGACGGGTTTGGATACGCAGTATTTT
TRBJ1-1,TRBV7-8,-,-,CASSRGGTEAFF,TGTGCCAGCAGCCGTGGGGGGACTGAAGCTTTCTTT
TRBJ1-2,TRBV5-6,-,-,CASSYHREPNYGYTF,TGTGCCAGCAGCTACCATAGGGAGCCCAACTATGGCTACACCTTC
TRBJ1-1,TRBV18,-,-,CASSPPIQNTEAFF,TGTGCCAGCTCACCACCGATACAGAACACTGAAGCTTTCTTT
TRBJ2-7,TRBV11-3,-,-,CASSLGPEGYEQYF,TGTGCCAGCAGCTTAGGGCCGGAGGGCTACGAGCAGTACTTC
TRBJ2-2,TRBV2,TRBD1,once,CASRQDRGNTGELFF,TGTGCCAGCAGGCAGGACAGGGGGAACACCGGGGAGCTGTTTTTT
TRBJ2-7,TRBV10-3,TRBD1,-,CAISSGTEGYEQYF,TGTGCCATCAGCTCCGGGACAGAAGGCTACGAGCAGTACTTC
TRBJ2-7,TRBV14,-,-,CASSQDLHPLYEQYF,TGTGCCAGCAGCCAAGACTTACATCCCCTCTACGAGCAGTACTTC
TRBJ2-7,TRBV28,TRBD2,-,CASRSSGLSSYEQYF,TGTGCCAGCAGATCTAGCGGCCTTAGCTCCTACGAGCAGTACTTC
TRBJ2-2,TRBV4-2,-,once,CASDLQGTGELFF,TGTGCCAGCGACCTCCAGGGGACCGGGGAGCTGTTTTTT
TRBJ1-5,TRBV4-1,-,-,CASSQGAGRSAPHQPQHF,TGCGCCAGCAGCCAAGGCGCGGGACGGTCGGCCCCCCATCAGCCCCAGCATTTT
TRBJ2-6,TRBV9,TRBD2,-,CASSVVSGGSGANVLTF,TGTGCCAGCAGCGTAGTATCGGGGGGCTCTGGGGCCAACGTCCTGACTTTC
TRBJ1-4,TRBV14,TRBD1,-,CASSGRDSPRKLFF,TGTGCCAGCAGCGGCCGGGACAGCCCCAGAAAACTGTTTTTT
TRBJ2-2,TRBV7-3,-,-,CASSLSQGGPGELFF,TGTGCCAGCAGCTTAAGTCAGGGGGGTCCCGGGGAGCTGTTTTTT
TRBJ1-5,TRBV6-1,-,-,CASSTTGLPHQPQHF,TGTGCCAGCAGTACTACAGGGCTTCCCCATCAGCCCCAGCATTTT
TRBJ2-7,TRBV5-1,-,-,CASSSNTGSYEQYF,TGCGCCAGCAGCTCAAACACGGGGAGCTACGAGCAGTACTTC
TRBJ2-3,TRBV2,TRBD2,-,CASIHTTKLAPSTDTQYF,TGTGCCAGCATCCATACCACGAAACTAGCGCCTAGCACAGATACGCAGTATTTT
TRBJ2-7,TRBV4-1,TRBD2,-,CASSQGPGLVINEQYF,TGCGCCAGCAGCCAAGGGCCGGGACTAGTAATCAACGAGCAGTACTTC
TRBJ2-3,TRBV30,-,-,CAWNEQLSTDTQYF,TGTGCCTGGAACGAACAGCTTAGCACAGATACGCAGTATTTT